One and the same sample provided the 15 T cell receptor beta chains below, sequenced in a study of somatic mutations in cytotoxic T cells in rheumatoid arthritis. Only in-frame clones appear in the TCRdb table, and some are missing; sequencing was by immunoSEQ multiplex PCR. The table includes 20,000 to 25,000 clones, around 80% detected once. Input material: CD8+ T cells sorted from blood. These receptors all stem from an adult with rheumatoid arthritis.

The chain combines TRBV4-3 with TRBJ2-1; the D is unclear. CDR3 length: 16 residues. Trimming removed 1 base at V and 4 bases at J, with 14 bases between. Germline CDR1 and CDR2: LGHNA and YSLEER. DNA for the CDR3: TGCGCCAGCAGCCAAGCTGATTCGACCCCTTACAATGAGCAGTTCTTC. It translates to CASSQADSTPYNEQFF.

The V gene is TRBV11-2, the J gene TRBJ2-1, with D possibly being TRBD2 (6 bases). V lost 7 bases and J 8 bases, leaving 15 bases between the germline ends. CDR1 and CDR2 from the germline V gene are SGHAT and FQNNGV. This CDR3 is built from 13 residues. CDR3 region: CASTLGGSDEQFF. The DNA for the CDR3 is TGTGCCAGCACCCTTGGGGGGTCGGATGAGCAGTTCTTC.

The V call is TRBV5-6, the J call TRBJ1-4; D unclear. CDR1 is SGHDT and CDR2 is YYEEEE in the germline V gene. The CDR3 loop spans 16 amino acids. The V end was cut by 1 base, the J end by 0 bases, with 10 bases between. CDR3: CASSLTVITTNEKLFF. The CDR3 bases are TGTGCCAGCAGCTTGACGGTCATCACAACTAATGAAAAACTGTTTTTT. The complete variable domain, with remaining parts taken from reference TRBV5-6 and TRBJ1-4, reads DAGVTQSPTHLIKTRGQQVTLRCSPKSGHDTVSWYQQALGQGPQFIFQYYEEEERQRGNFPDRFSGHQFPNYSSELNVNALLLGDSALYLCASSLTVITTNEKLFFGSGTQLSVL.

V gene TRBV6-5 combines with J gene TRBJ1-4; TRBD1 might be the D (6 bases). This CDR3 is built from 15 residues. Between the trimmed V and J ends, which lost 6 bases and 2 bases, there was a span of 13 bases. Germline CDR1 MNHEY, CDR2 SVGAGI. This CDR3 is CASRTTGGTNEKLFF. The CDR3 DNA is TGTGCCAGCAGGACAACCGGGGGCACTAATGAAAAACTGTTTTTT.

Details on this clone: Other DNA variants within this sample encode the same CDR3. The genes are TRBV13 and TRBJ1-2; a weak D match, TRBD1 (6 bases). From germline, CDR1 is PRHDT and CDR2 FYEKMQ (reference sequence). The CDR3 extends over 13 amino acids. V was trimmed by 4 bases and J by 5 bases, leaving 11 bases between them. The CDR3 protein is CASSSDSFYGYTF. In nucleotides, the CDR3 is TGTGCCAGCAGCTCGGACAGTTTTTATGGCTACACCTTC.

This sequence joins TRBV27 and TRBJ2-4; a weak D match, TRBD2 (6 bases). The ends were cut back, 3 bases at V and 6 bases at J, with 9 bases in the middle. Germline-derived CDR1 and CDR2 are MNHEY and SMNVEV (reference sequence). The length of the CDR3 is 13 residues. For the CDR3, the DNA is TGTGCCAGCAGTTTGGCGGGGCCAAACATTCAGTACTTC. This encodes CASSLAGPNIQYF.

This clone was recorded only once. Here the CDR3 reads CASSQVGGPYGYTF. The CDR3 DNA reads as TGTGCCAGCAGCCAAGTCGGGGGCCCCTATGGCTACACCTTC. The V and J genes are TRBV14 and TRBJ1-2; D perhaps matches TRBD1 (6 bases). V was trimmed by 1 base and J by 4 bases, leaving 10 bases between them. Germline assignment: CDR1 SGHDN and CDR2 FVKESK. This CDR3 spans 14 amino acids.

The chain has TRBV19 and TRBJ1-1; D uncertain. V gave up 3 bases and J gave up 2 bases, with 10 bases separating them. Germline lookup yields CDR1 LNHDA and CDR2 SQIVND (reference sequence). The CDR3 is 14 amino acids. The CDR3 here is CASSIAGRNTEAFF. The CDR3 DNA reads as TGTGCCAGTAGTATTGCTGGACGAAACACTGAAGCTTTCTTT.

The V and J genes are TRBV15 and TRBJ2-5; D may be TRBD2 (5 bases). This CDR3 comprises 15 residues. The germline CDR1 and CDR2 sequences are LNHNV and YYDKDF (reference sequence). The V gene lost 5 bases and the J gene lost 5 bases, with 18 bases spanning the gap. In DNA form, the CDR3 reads TGTGCCACCAGCCCGGAGGCTCCTTATAGGGAGACCCAGTACTTC. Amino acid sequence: CATSPEAPYRETQYF.

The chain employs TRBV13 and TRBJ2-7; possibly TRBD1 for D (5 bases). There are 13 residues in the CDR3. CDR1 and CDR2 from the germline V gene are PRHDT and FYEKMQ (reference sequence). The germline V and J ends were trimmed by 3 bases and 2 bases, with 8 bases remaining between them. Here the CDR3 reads CASSFLQAYEQYF. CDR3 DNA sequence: TGTGCCAGCAGCTTCCTACAGGCCTACGAGCAGTACTTC.

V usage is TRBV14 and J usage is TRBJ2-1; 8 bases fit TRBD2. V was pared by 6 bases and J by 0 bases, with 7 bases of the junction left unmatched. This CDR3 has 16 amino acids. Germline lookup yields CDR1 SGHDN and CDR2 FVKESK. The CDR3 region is CASSPPGGASYNEQFF. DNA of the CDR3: TGTGCCAGCAGTCCTCCCGGGGGGGCCTCCTACAATGAGCAGTTCTTC. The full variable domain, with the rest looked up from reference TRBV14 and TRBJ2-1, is EAGVTQFPSHSVIEKGQTVTLRCDPISGHDNLYWYRRVMGKEIKFLLHFVKESKQDESGMPNNRFLAERTGGTYSTLKVQPAELEDSGVYFCASSPPGGASYNEQFFGPGTRLTVL.

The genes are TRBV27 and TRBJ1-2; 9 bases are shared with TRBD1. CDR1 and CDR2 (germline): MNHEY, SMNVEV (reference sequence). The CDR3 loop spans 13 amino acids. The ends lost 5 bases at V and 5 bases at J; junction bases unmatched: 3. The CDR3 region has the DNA TGTGCCAGCAGTCCCGGACAGGGGTATGGCTACACCTTC. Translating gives CASSPGQGYGYTF.

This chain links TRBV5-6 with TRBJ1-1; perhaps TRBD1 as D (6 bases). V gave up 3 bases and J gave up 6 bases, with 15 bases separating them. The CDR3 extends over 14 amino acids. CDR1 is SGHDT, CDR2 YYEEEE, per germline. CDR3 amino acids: CASSSPLRGPEAFF. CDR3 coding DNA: TGTGCCAGCAGCTCCCCCCTGCGGGGGCCTGAAGCTTTCTTT.

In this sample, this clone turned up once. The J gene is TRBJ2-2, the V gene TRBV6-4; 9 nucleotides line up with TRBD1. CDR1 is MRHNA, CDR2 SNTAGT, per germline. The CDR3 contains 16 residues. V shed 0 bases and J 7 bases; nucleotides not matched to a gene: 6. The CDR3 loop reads CASSDSIQGAGGELFF. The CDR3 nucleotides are TGTGCCAGCAGTGACTCGATACAGGGGGCTGGCGGGGAGCTGTTTTTT.

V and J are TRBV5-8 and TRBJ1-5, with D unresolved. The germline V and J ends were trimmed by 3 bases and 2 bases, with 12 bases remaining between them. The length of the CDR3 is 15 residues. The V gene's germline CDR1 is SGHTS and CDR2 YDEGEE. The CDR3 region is CASSSGVRGNQPQHF. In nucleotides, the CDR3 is TGTGCCAGCAGCTCCGGGGTGAGAGGCAATCAGCCCCAGCATTTT. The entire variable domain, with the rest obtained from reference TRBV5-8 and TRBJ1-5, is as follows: EAGVTQSPTHLIKTRGQQATLRCSPISGHTSVYWYQQALGLGLQFLLWYDEGEERNRGNFPPRFSGRQFPNYSSELNVNALELEDSALYLCASSSGVRGNQPQHFGDGTRLSIL.